One and the same sample provided the 18 T cell receptor beta chains below, sequenced in a study of T cells in tumors after PD-1 blockade. Only in-frame clones appear in the TCRdb table, and some are missing; sequencing was by immunoSEQ multiplex PCR. The repertoire consists of roughly 47,000 clones, with 75% to 85% occurring once and the leading ten covering 16%. The starting material was PBMCs, obtained before anti-PD-1 treatment. The receptors shown here come from a human donor with basal cell carcinoma.

The V and J genes are TRBV10-3 and TRBJ1-2, with no clear D. From germline, CDR1 is ENHRY and CDR2 SYGVKD. The V end lost 4 bases, the J end lost 2 bases, and 11 bases lay between the germline ends. CDR3 length: 14 residues. The CDR3 DNA reads as TGTGCCATCAGTGCACTAGGAATCAACTATGGCTACACCTTC. This encodes CAISALGINYGYTF.

This clone occurred a few times. The chain employs TRBV5-1 and TRBJ1-3, with D possibly TRBD1 on 5 matching bases. The V gene lost 0 bases and the J gene lost 4 bases, with 8 bases spanning the gap. Germline loops: CDR1 SGHRS, CDR2 YFSETQ. The CDR3 is 14 residues long. The CDR3 spells CASSLGQIGNTIYF. CDR3 DNA: TGCGCCAGCAGCTTGGGACAGATCGGAAACACCATATATTTT.

This clone showed up just a few times. The V gene is TRBV5-6, the J gene TRBJ1-5; D may be TRBD1 (5 bases). From germline, CDR1 is SGHDT and CDR2 YYEEEE. The length of the CDR3 is 15 residues. The germline V and J ends were trimmed by 1 base and 1 base, with 9 bases remaining between them. Written as DNA, the CDR3 is TGTGCCAGCAGCTTGACAGGCTCGAGCAATCAGCCCCAGCATTTT. This codes for CASSLTGSSNQPQHF.

The gene calls are TRBV2 and TRBJ2-1; TRBD1 or TRBD2 may be the D gene (5 bases each). This CDR3 has 16 amino acids. Germline CDR1 and CDR2: SNHLY and FYNNEI. The V and J ends lost 3 bases and 3 bases respectively, with 15 bases between them. The CDR3 DNA reads as TGTGCCAGCAGTGATTTTGGGGGTATCGGCTACAATGAGCAGTTCTTC. As protein: CASSDFGGIGYNEQFF.

The chain has TRBV5-3 and TRBJ1-2, with 10 bases that match TRBD1. TRBV5-3 is recorded as an ORF, its role being uncertain. CDR3 size: 14 residues. After removal of 4 bases from V and 7 bases from J, the junction contained 7 bases not matched to a gene. CDR3 in DNA: TGTGCCAGAAGCACGAGGACAGGGGGTGCTGGCTACACCTTC. This translates into CARSTRTGGAGYTF.

The CDR3 protein is CASSHTPDQLSDTQYF. CDR3 nucleotide sequence: TGTGCCAGCAGTCATACCCCAGACCAACTCTCAGATACGCAGTATTTT. The genes are TRBV7-2 and TRBJ2-3, with unresolved D. V lost 6 bases, J lost 4 bases, and 20 bases lay in between. In germline, CDR1 is SGHTA, CDR2 FQGNSA. This CDR3 comprises 16 residues.

This chain joins TRBV5-4 and TRBJ2-3, with TRBD2 as a possible D gene (5 bases). Germline assignment: CDR1 SGHNT and CDR2 YYREEE (reference sequence). Trimming cost V 0 bases and J 4 bases, with 12 bases left between them. The CDR3 sequence is 15 residues long. CDR3: CASSLGGPRADTQYF. The CDR3 coding sequence is TGTGCCAGCAGCTTGGGCGGACCGAGGGCAGATACGCAGTATTTT.

The chain links TRBV14 to TRBJ1-2; 11 bases are a match to TRBD1. The germline CDR1 and CDR2 sequences are SGHDN and FVKESK. The CDR3 is 14 residues long. Trimming removed 5 bases from V and 12 bases from J; junction bases left unmatched: 11. The CDR3 sequence is CASSSPDRGQRNTF. The CDR3 DNA reads TGTGCCAGCAGCTCCCCGGACAGGGGGCAGCGGAACACCTTC.

The chain employs TRBV3-1 (or the pseudogene TRBV3-2) and TRBJ2-2; TRBD2 agrees at 8 bases. V shed 4 bases and J 4 bases; nucleotides not matched to a gene: 5. Germline CDR1 is LGHDT and CDR2 is YNNKEL (reference sequence). The CDR3 has 15 amino acids. CDR3 coding DNA: TGTGCCAGCAGCCTGGCGGGGGGCCCCACCGGGGAGCTGTTTTTT. This encodes CASSLAGGPTGELFF.

The chain joins TRBV9 to TRBJ2-1, with a tentative D call TRBD2 (6 bases). The CDR3 sequence is 15 residues long. CDR1 and CDR2 from the germline V gene are SGDLS and YYNGEE. Trimming removed 4 bases at V and 2 bases at J, with 13 bases between. The CDR3 reads CASSPSGGTYNEQFF. CDR3 DNA sequence: TGTGCCAGCAGCCCCTCCGGGGGAACCTACAATGAGCAGTTCTTC.

This clone was recorded a few times. The chain is built from TRBV24-1 and TRBJ2-2; D is ambiguous. CDR3 size: 17 residues. Looked up from germline, CDR1 is KGHDR and CDR2 is SFDVKD. V lost 3 bases and J lost 3, with 16 bases in between. CDR3 coding DNA: TGTGCCACCAGTGATGCGGCCGCTGGCAGTCACACCGGGGAGCTGTTTTTT. This gives the protein CATSDAAAGSHTGELFF.

The chain combines TRBV30 with TRBJ1-1, with unresolved D. This CDR3 is built from 14 residues. The V end lost 4 bases, the J end lost 6 bases, and 18 bases lay between the germline ends. From germline, CDR1 is GTSNPN and CDR2 SVGIG (reference sequence). CDR3 nucleotides: TGTGCCTGGATAGACAAGACGAAGGCTGCTGAAGCTTTCTTT. Residues: CAWIDKTKAAEAFF.

This clone was counted once. The V gene is TRBV2, the J gene TRBJ2-1, with 11 bases aligning to TRBD2. The CDR3 contains 15 residues. Trimming removed 6 bases from V and 7 bases from J; junction bases left unmatched: 8. Germline V CDR1 and CDR2: SNHLY, FYNNEI. For the CDR3, the DNA is TGTGCCAGCAGCTCTACTAGCGGGAGACGGAATGAGCAGTTCTTC. Translated: CASSSTSGRRNEQFF.

The chain couples TRBV10-3 to TRBJ2-4; D possibly uses TRBD1 or TRBD2 (5 bases each). V was clipped by 10 bases and J by 5 bases, with 9 bases between them. CDR1 is ENHRY and CDR2 is SYGVKD in the germline V gene. CDR3 length equals 11 residues. The CDR3 is CATRGENIQYF. In DNA, the CDR3 is TGTGCCACCCGAGGGGAAAACATTCAGTACTTC.

CDR3 sequence: CASSFTNSPLHF. The CDR3 nucleotides read TGTGCCAGCAGCTTCACGAATTCACCCCTCCACTTT. The chain is built from TRBV7-8 and TRBJ1-6; D unclear. Deletions cut 3 bases from V and 7 bases from J, with 4 bases between. The CDR3 extends over 12 amino acids. Germline assignment: CDR1 SGHVS and CDR2 FQNEAQ.

Only a few counts were recorded for this clone. The chain links TRBV13 to TRBJ1-1, with TRBD1 matching over 9 bases. J lost 1 base, V lost 0 bases, and 3 bases had no gene match. Germline CDR1 and CDR2: PRHDT and FYEKMQ (reference sequence). The CDR3 has 16 residues. CDR3 in DNA: TGTGCCAGCAGCTTAGGCCAGACAGGGGGGAACACTGAAGCTTTCTTT. As protein: CASSLGQTGGNTEAFF.

This sequence joins TRBV5-4 and TRBJ1-5; 7 nucleotides align to TRBD1. From germline, CDR1 is SGHNT and CDR2 YYREEE (reference sequence). CDR3 length: 14 amino acids. Trimming took 5 bases from V and 3 from J; bases not matched to a gene: 5. CDR3 DNA: TGTGCCAGCAGTTCACAGGGGATCAATCAGCCCCAGCATTTT. Translation gives CASSSQGINQPQHF.

This clone was seen more than once but under ten times. This chain uses TRBV5-5 with TRBJ2-2, with 7 bases fitting TRBD1. Germline lookup yields CDR1 SGHKS and CDR2 YYEKEE (reference sequence). Losses at the gene ends were 3 bases for V and 4 bases for J; bases not matched to a gene: 9. The CDR3 runs 16 residues. This CDR3 is CASSSLTGSGTGELFF. The DNA of the CDR3 is TGTGCCAGCAGCTCCTTGACAGGGTCGGGCACCGGGGAGCTGTTTTTT.